Shown below are 14 T cell receptor beta chains from a single sample sequenced in a study of shared clonotypes between healthy human individuals. Clones were read by immunoSEQ multiplex PCR, and TCRdb kept only the in-frame ones, dropping some. The sample lists around 2.1 million clones; nearly 97% were seen once. The specimen was naive CD4+ T cells sorted from blood. Regarding subset: CD45RA+ positively selected. The receptors come from a man between 18 and 35 years old in good health.

The chain carries TRBV2 and TRBJ2-3, with 14 bases lining up with TRBD2. CDR1 and CDR2 (germline): SNHLY, FYNNEI. The J segment lost 1 base and the V segment lost 6 bases, leaving 3 bases of the junction unmatched. The CDR3 length is 16 residues. Here the CDR3 DNA reads TGTGCCAGCAGAATGACTAGCGGGGGGGGCACAGATACGCAGTATTTT. The encoded protein is CASRMTSGGGTDTQYF.

This chain joins TRBV6-6 and TRBJ1-2; the match to TRBD1 covers 10 bases. V was clipped by 5 bases and J by 6 bases; unmatched bases: 9. CDR3 size: 15 residues. Germline-derived CDR1 and CDR2 are MNHNY and SVGAGI (reference sequence). The CDR3 DNA follows: TGTGCCAGCAGTCTACCGACAGGGGGCGGCGATGGCTACACCTTC. Its translation: CASSLPTGGGDGYTF.

The chain uses TRBV18 and TRBJ2-5; D is perhaps TRBD1 (5 bases). The germline V and J ends were trimmed by 6 bases and 6 bases, with 14 bases remaining between them. Germline V lookup: CDR1 KGHSH, CDR2 LQKENI. The CDR3 length is 13 residues. The CDR3 DNA reads as TGTGCCAGCTCCCCTGCCAGGGAAAAGACCCAGTACTTC. Translated, it gives CASSPAREKTQYF.

V and J are TRBV4-3 and TRBJ2-7; D is perhaps TRBD1 or TRBD2 (7 bases each). The CDR3 is 15 residues long. V was cut by 1 base and J by 4 bases, with 14 bases left in between. CDR1 is LGHNA and CDR2 is YSLEER in the germline V gene. CDR3 DNA sequence: TGCGCCAGCAGCCAAGGGGGGGGACAGAGGTACGAGCAGTACTTC. This sequence encodes CASSQGGGQRYEQYF.

The chain has TRBV6-6 and TRBJ1-6; tentatively, D is TRBD1 (6 bases). The CDR3 covers 16 residues. The V end was cut by 2 bases, the J end by 7 bases, with 15 bases between. From germline, CDR1 is MNHNY and CDR2 SVGAGI (reference sequence). CDR3 coding DNA: TGTGCCAGCAGTTACCCTACAGGGTCTACGAATTCACCCCTCCACTTT. Translation gives CASSYPTGSTNSPLHF.

V is TRBV11-2 and J is TRBJ2-7, with D perhaps TRBD1 (5 bases). The V gene's germline CDR1 is SGHAT and CDR2 FQNNGV. Trimming stripped 5 bases from V and 3 bases from J, with 8 bases between. The CDR3 extends over 12 amino acids. The CDR3 sequence: CASSATGYEQYF. In nucleotides, the CDR3 is TGTGCCAGCAGCGCCACAGGCTACGAGCAGTACTTC.

This CDR3 is CASSPSGNLALGANVLTF. The DNA for the CDR3 is TGTGCCAGCAGCCCCTCCGGCAATCTCGCCCTCGGGGCCAACGTCCTGACTTTC. The chain carries TRBV9 and TRBJ2-6; no firm D call. Looked up from germline, CDR1 is SGDLS and CDR2 is YYNGEE. With 4 bases removed from V and 4 bases from J, the gap between germline ends came to 21 bases. CDR3 size: 18 residues. Full variable domain (outside the CDR3, taken from reference TRBV9 and TRBJ2-6): DSGVTQTPKHLITATGQRVTLRCSPRSGDLSVYWYQQSLDQGLQFLIQYYNGEERAKGNILERFSAQQFPDLHSELNLSSLELGDSALYFCASSPSGNLALGANVLTFGAGSRLTVL.

This chain uses TRBV5-1 with TRBJ2-6, with 8 bases matching TRBD1. Germline assignment: CDR1 SGHRS and CDR2 YFSETQ. V was pared by 4 bases and J by 0 bases, with 6 bases of the junction left unmatched. This CDR3 is built from 17 residues. CDR3 region: CASSKGQALSGANVLTF. The CDR3 DNA sequence: TGCGCCAGCAGCAAGGGACAGGCCCTCTCTGGGGCCAACGTCCTGACTTTC. The variable domain in full, with the rest retrieved from reference TRBV5-1 and TRBJ2-6, is KAGVTQTPRYLIKTRGQQVTLSCSPISGHRSVSWYQQTPGQGLQFLFEYFSETQRNKGNFPGRFSGRQFSNSRSEMNVSTLELGDSALYLCASSKGQALSGANVLTFGAGSRLTVL.

This chain uses TRBV6-4 with TRBJ1-6; D is ambiguous. V lost 4 bases, J lost 0 bases, and 13 bases lay in between. The CDR3 runs 17 residues. CDR1 MRHNA and CDR2 SNTAGT come from the germline V gene. CDR3 sequence: CASSGLLTSSYNSPLHF. The DNA of the CDR3 is TGTGCCAGCAGTGGATTATTAACTAGCTCCTATAATTCACCCCTCCACTTT.

The V call is TRBV29-1, the J call TRBJ2-1; 11 positions match TRBD1. This CDR3 region has 17 residues. Germline V lookup: CDR1 SQVTM, CDR2 ANQGSEA. V lost 5 bases and J lost 0; bases outside the gene matches: 9. In nucleotides, the CDR3 is TGCAGCGTTAGGGACAGGGGGAAGCTTAGCTCCTACAATGAGCAGTTCTTC. This sequence encodes CSVRDRGKLSSYNEQFF.

As concerns this clone: At one end, the junction sequence differs from germline, possibly due to a read error. This sequence joins TRBV7-9 and TRBJ2-5; D gene ambiguous. The germline CDR1 and CDR2 sequences are SEHNR and FQNEAQ (reference sequence). CDR3 length: 9 amino acids. The CDR3 region is CASSLGRNF. CDR3 coding DNA: TGTGCCAGCAGCTTAGGAAGAAACTTC. The full variable domain, completed using reference TRBV7-9 and TRBJ2-5, is DTGVSQNPRHKITKRGQNVTFRCDPISEHNRLYWYRQTLGQGPEFLTYFQNEAQLEKSRLLSDRFSAERPKGSFSTLEIQRTEQGDSAMYLCASSLGRNFGPGTRLLVL.

The rearrangement uses TRBV7-3 and TRBJ2-6; D is possibly TRBD2 (5 bases). Between the trimmed V and J ends, which lost 3 bases and 0 bases, there was a span of 9 bases. The CDR3 has 16 amino acids. In germline, CDR1 is SGHTA, CDR2 FQGTGA. This CDR3 is CASSLYGISGANVLTF. The CDR3 DNA reads TGTGCCAGCAGCTTGTACGGGATCTCTGGGGCCAACGTCCTGACTTTC.

V is TRBV9 and J is TRBJ2-3; D unresolved. The CDR3 contains 16 residues. Germline V lookup: CDR1 SGDLS, CDR2 YYNGEE. Trimming took off 4 bases at V and 0 bases at J, with 15 bases between the two ends. CDR3 in DNA: TGTGCCAGCAGCCCCCCGACTGGATCTAGCACAGATACGCAGTATTTT. It yields the protein CASSPPTGSSTDTQYF.

The J gene is TRBJ1-2, the V gene TRBV29-1; 7 bases agree with TRBD1. CDR1 and CDR2 from the germline V gene are SQVTM and ANQGSEA. V lost 6 bases and J lost 3; bases outside the gene matches: 13. The CDR3 is 15 residues long. The CDR3 DNA reads TGCAGCGTAGTCGACAGGGAGCAGACGGACTATGGCTACACCTTC. As protein: CSVVDREQTDYGYTF.